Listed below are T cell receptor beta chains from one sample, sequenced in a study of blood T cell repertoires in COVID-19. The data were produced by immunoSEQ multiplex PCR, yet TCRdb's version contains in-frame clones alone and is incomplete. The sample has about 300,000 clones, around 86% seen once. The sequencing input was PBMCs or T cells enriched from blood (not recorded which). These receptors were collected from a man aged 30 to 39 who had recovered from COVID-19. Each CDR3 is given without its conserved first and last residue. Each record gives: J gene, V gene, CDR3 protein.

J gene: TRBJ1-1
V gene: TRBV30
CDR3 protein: AWSAQGNTEAF

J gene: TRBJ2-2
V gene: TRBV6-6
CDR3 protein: ASSYVTGNTGELF

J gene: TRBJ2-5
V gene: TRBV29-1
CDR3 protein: SVRQGAQAAQY

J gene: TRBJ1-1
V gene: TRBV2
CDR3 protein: ASSFQVNTEAF

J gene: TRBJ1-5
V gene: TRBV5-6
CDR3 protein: ATDQPQH

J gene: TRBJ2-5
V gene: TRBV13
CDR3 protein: ASSFGTGAMTALTQY

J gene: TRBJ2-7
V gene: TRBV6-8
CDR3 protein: ASRTRQGDVYEQY

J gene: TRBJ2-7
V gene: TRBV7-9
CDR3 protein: ASSTYSGQGAYEQY

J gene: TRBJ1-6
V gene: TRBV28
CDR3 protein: ASATGGYNSPLH

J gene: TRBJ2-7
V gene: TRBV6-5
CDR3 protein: ASRPAAGLLYEQY

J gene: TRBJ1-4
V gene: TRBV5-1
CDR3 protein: ASSLRRGSNEKLF

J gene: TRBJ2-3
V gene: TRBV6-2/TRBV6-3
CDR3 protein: ASSSHSGLGHTQY

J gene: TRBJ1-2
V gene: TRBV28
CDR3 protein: ASSLSSGAYGYT

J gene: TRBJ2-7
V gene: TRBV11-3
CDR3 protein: ASSSDRGIPYEQY

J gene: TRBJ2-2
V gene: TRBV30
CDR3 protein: AWSGGSVTGELF

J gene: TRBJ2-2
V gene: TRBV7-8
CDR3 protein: ASSLFGQTGGGELF

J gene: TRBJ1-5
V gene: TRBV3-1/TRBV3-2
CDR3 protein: ASSLAGGRDQPQH

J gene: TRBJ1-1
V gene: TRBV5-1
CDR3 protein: ASSPDRPNTEAF

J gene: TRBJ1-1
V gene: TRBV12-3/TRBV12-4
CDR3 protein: ASSLRGVVEAF

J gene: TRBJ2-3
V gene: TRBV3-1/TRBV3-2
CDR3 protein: ASSPGTSGRAADTQY

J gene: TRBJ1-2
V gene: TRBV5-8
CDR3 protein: ASSLGLEFGYT

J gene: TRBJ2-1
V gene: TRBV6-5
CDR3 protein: ASSSGGLAEVQF

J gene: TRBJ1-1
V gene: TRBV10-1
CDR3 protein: ASSSGGDRRMADTEAF

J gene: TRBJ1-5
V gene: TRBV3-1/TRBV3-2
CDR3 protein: ASSPGEGVNQPQH

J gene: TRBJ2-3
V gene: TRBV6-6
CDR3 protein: ASRGLAGGTTDTQY

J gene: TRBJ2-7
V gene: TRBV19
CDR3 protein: ASRTSGAGGMYEQY

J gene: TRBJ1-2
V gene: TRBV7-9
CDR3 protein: ASDRYSSGT

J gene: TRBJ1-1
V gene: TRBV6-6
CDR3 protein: ASTRGTGGTEAF